These 19 T cell receptor beta chains were all obtained from the same sample, sequenced in a study of blood T cells in healthy people across ages. PCR was performed a second time for about 6 to 12 cycles using a sample-barcoded 5' primer and a J-beta primer mix. TCRdb called the 5' RACE reads again in MiXCR, with one record for every CDR3 protein. The sample consists of about 1.1 million distinct CDR3 sequences, 35% to 40% of them appearing once. The sample comprised blood. The source of these receptors is a man aged 18 to 30 in good health.

This clonotype showed up just a few times. The chain recombines TRBV5-5 with TRBJ2-1, with D unclear. The CDR3 has 13 residues. Germline values: CDR1 SGHKS, CDR2 YYEKEE (reference sequence). V shed 4 bases and J shed 8 bases, with 13 bases lying between them. The chain's CDR3 is CASSPQTSDEQFF. The CDR3 nucleotides read TGTGCCAGCAGCCCACAAACGTCGGATGAGCAGTTCTTC.

V gene TRBV13 combines with J gene TRBJ1-1; D gene ambiguous. Per the germline V gene, CDR1 is PRHDT and CDR2 is FYEKMQ (reference sequence). The length of the CDR3 is 12 residues. Trimming pared 5 bases from V and 8 bases from J, leaving 12 bases between. CDR3 nucleotides: TGTGCCAGCAGCCAGGTCGGGTCAGAAGCTTTCTTT. Amino acids: CASSQVGSEAFF.

The genes are TRBV6-2 or TRBV6-3 and TRBJ1-2; 7 nucleotides align to TRBD1. Trimming took 8 bases from V and 2 from J; bases not matched to a gene: 17. Germline CDR1 reads MNHEY; CDR2 reads SVGEGT. The CDR3 is made up of 17 amino acids. The CDR3 DNA reads as TGTGCCAGCTCCGATCGAGGACAGGCCCCAAGGAACTATGGCTACACCTTC. This translates into CASSDRGQAPRNYGYTF.

This clonotype was recorded a few times. The chain is built from TRBV4-3 and TRBJ1-4; no definite D call. The CDR3 covers 14 residues. Germline CDR1 and CDR2: LGHNA and YSLEER. V was pared by 3 bases and J by 5 bases, with 10 bases between. The CDR3 nucleotides read TGCGCCAGCAGCCAGGAAGAGGAGAATGAAAAACTGTTTTTT. Its translation is CASSQEEENEKLFF.

This clonotype was observed a handful of times. The rearrangement uses TRBV27 and TRBJ2-2; the D is unclear. Germline assignment: CDR1 MNHEY and CDR2 SMNVEV (reference sequence). This CDR3 is built from 13 residues. V shed 6 bases and J shed 6 bases, with 11 bases lying between them. The CDR3 spells CASRYYGSGELFF. CDR3 DNA sequence: TGTGCCAGCAGATATTATGGTTCCGGGGAGCTGTTTTTT.

The genes are TRBV6-9 and TRBJ2-5, with D maybe TRBD1 (6 bases). CDR1 MNHGY and CDR2 SVAAGI come from the germline V gene. V gave up 10 bases and J gave up 3 bases, with 12 bases separating them. The length of the CDR3 is 12 residues. The CDR3 protein is CANPDSKETQYF. For the CDR3, the DNA is TGTGCCAACCCGGACAGTAAAGAGACCCAGTACTTC.

The chain recombines TRBV15 with TRBJ2-1; 9 nucleotides align to TRBD1. In germline, CDR1 is LNHNV, CDR2 YYDKDF (reference sequence). Germline trimming cut 4 bases from V and 4 bases from J; bases unmatched to any gene: 5. CDR3 length equals 15 residues. The CDR3 nucleotides read TGTGCCACCAGCAACGACAGGGGGGTATACAATGAGCAGTTCTTC. This encodes CATSNDRGVYNEQFF.

The rearrangement links TRBV20-1 to TRBJ1-2; 8 bases match TRBD1. CDR3 size: 14 residues. The V segment lost 5 bases and the J segment 4 bases; nucleotides outside the gene matches: 9. CDR1 DFQATT and CDR2 SNEGSKA come from the germline V gene (reference sequence). The CDR3: CSAEDRGEIYGYTF. CDR3 sequence (DNA): TGCAGTGCTGAAGACAGGGGAGAGATCTATGGCTACACCTTC.

This chain links TRBV11-2 with TRBJ1-6, with TRBD1 matching 8 bases. Per germline, CDR1 SGHAT and CDR2 FQNNGV. CDR3 length: 18 residues. The V gene end was trimmed by 3 bases and the J gene end by 7 bases; junction bases not matched to a gene: 14. The CDR3 DNA follows: TGTGCCAGCAGCTTTCCCGGGACAGGCCGAGTATTCAATTCACCCCTCCACTTT. Translation gives CASSFPGTGRVFNSPLHF. The variable domain in full, completed from reference TRBV11-2 and TRBJ1-6, reads EAGVAQSPRYKIIEKRQSVAFWCNPISGHATLYWYQQILGQGPKLLIQFQNNGVVDDSQLPKDRFSAERLKGVDSTLKIQPAKLEDSAVYLCASSFPGTGRVFNSPLHFGNGTRLTVT.

This clonotype was picked up a small number of times. The genes are TRBV6-6 and TRBJ1-5; D call uncertain. The germline V and J ends were trimmed by 3 bases and 9 bases, with 18 bases remaining between them. The CDR3 consists of 15 residues. Germline V gene sequence: CDR1 MNHNY, CDR2 SVGAGI (reference sequence). CDR3 residues: CASSYRALELWPQHF. DNA for the CDR3: TGTGCCAGCAGTTATCGGGCACTGGAGTTGTGGCCCCAGCATTTT.

V and J are TRBV7-6 and TRBJ2-5, with 8 bases lining up with TRBD1. Trimming took 1 base from V and 5 from J; bases not matched to a gene: 3. The CDR3 is 14 residues long. Germline V gene data show CDR1 as SGHVS and CDR2 as FNYEAQ. CDR3 region: CASSLGDRSETQYF. The CDR3 coding sequence is TGTGCCAGCAGCTTAGGGGACAGGTCCGAGACCCAGTACTTC.

The V gene is TRBV9, the J gene TRBJ2-1; 8 nucleotides align to TRBD1. V shed 4 bases and J 3 bases; nucleotides not matched to a gene: 12. Germline assignment: CDR1 SGDLS and CDR2 YYNGEE. CDR3 length: 17 amino acids. The CDR3 coding sequence is TGTGCCAGCAGCACTAGCCCCGGACAGGGACACTACAATGAGCAGTTCTTC. This gives the protein CASSTSPGQGHYNEQFF.

The rearrangement uses TRBV27 and TRBJ1-5; D is unresolved. The V gene lost 8 bases and the J gene lost 5 bases, with 4 bases spanning the gap. The CDR3 is 10 residues long. Per germline, CDR1 MNHEY and CDR2 SMNVEV (reference sequence). The CDR3: CASGYQPQHF. Here the CDR3 DNA reads TGTGCCAGCGGGTATCAGCCCCAGCATTTT.

V usage is TRBV20-1 and J usage is TRBJ1-4; 8 positions match TRBD1. The V and J ends lost 6 bases and 8 bases, in that order; junction bases with no gene match: 20. In germline, CDR1 is DFQATT, CDR2 SNEGSKA (reference sequence). This CDR3 has 17 amino acids. The DNA of the CDR3 is TGCAGTGCCACGCCGCACGCCGCAGGGGGCGCGAGGGAAAAACTGTTTTTT. This translates into CSATPHAAGGAREKLFF.

This clonotype was seen a handful of times. The DNA of the CDR3 is TGTGCCAGCAGCCCTACCGGGACTCATACGGGCTACACCTTC. Amino acid sequence: CASSPTGTHTGYTF. The V call is TRBV3-1, the J call TRBJ1-2; D is possibly TRBD1 (5 bases). Germline V gives CDR1 LGHDT, CDR2 YNNKEL (reference sequence). This CDR3 has 14 amino acids. V was pared by 4 bases and J by 8 bases, with 17 bases between.

There are a few counts of this clonotype. The chain is built from TRBV20-1 and TRBJ2-3; possible D gene TRBD2, 6 bases. Trimming removed 5 bases at V and 0 bases at J, with 12 bases between. This CDR3 region has 14 residues. Germline CDR1 DFQATT, CDR2 SNEGSKA (reference sequence). The CDR3 DNA reads TGCAGTGCTGCTTCCGGGACTAGCACAGATACGCAGTATTTT. Translated: CSAASGTSTDTQYF.

The V gene is TRBV4-1, the J gene TRBJ2-5; D remains ambiguous. Germline V lookup: CDR1 MGHRA, CDR2 YSYEKL. CDR3 length: 14 residues. The germline V and J ends were trimmed by 0 bases and 5 bases, with 10 bases remaining between them. CDR3 sequence reads: CASSQDSTVETQYF. CDR3 sequence (DNA): TGCGCCAGCAGCCAAGATTCGACTGTGGAGACCCAGTACTTC.

This clonotype was detected many times. The chain is built from TRBV4-3 and TRBJ2-3; the D gene is possibly TRBD2 (5 bases). Trimming removed 0 bases from V and 6 bases from J, with 10 bases in between. This CDR3 is 14 amino acids long. Germline V CDR1 and CDR2: LGHNA, YSLEER. CDR3 sequence reads: CASSQDRGPDTQYF. CDR3 in DNA: TGCGCCAGCAGCCAAGATCGCGGGCCCGATACGCAGTATTTT.

V and J are TRBV6-5 and TRBJ2-7, with D maybe TRBD2 (6 bases). Between the trimmed V and J ends, which lost 2 bases and 7 bases, there was a span of 21 bases. The CDR3 loop spans 16 amino acids. From germline, CDR1 is MNHEY and CDR2 SVGAGI. The CDR3 region is CASSYQPSRGYNEQYF. The DNA for the CDR3 is TGTGCCAGCAGTTACCAACCCTCCCGGGGGTACAATGAGCAGTACTTC.